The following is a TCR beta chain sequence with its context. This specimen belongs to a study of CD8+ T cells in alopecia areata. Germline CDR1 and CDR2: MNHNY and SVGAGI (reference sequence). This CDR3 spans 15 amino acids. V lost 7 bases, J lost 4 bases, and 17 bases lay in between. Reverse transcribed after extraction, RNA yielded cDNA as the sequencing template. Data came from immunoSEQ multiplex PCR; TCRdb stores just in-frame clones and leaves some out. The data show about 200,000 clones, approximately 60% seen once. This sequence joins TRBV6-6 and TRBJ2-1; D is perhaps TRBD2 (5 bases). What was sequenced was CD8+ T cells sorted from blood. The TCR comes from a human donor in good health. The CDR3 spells CASMVRLAFYNEQFF. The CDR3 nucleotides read TGTGCCAGCATGGTTAGGCTAGCTTTTTACAATGAGCAGTTCTTC.